This T cell receptor (beta chain) comes out of a study of T-cell memory formation after mild COVID-19 (dated by TCRdb to the early 2020s). Background on the whole study: TCR sequence clusters from the two donors were found to be largely donor specific. T-cell clones expanding and contracting after mild COVID-19 in two donors were tracked by longitudinal TCRalpha and TCRbeta repertoire sequencing. The cohort comprised two young, previously healthy adult volunteers, one female and one male.

From V the trimming removes 6 bases and from J it removes 5 bases, while the gene matches leave 8 bases of the junction unaccounted for. The CDR3 holds 14 amino acids from the cysteine to the phenylalanine. Only the CDR3 part of the read is kept: 42 bases, read in frame from the first base. CDR1 and CDR2, per the germline V gene (reference sequence), are DFQATT and SNEGSKA. PBMCs were isolated by Ficoll-Paque density gradient centrifugation. Reads for this sample came from an Illumina NovaSeq 6000. TCRalpha and TCRbeta cDNA libraries were constructed by 5'RACE with constant-segment primers, with sample barcodes and unique molecular identifiers being introduced. Trizol reagent was used to extract RNA from every sample. Libraries were amplified in two PCR steps, with a second sample barcode and Illumina TruSeq adapters added in the second step. Sequencing of the libraries was done on an Illumina NovaSeq, producing 2 x 150 bp paired-end reads. The published analysis was carried out like this. Reads were demultiplexed and collapsed into UMI-guided consensus sequences with migec v1.2.7. Using mixcr v2.1.11, the UMI consensuses were aligned to TRA and TRB V and J templates and assembled into clonotypes. Expanded or contracted clonotypes were those called significant by both edgeR and NoisET, with noise models trained on biological replicates. For edgeR calls, the cutoffs were a false discovery rate-adjusted p below 0.01 and a log2 fold-change threshold of 1. As an exploratory analysis of dynamics, max-normalized trajectories of the 1000 most abundant clonotypes were examined by PCA with hierarchical clustering. Each responding clone was given a CD4 or CD8 phenotype based on the CD4+ and CD8+ repertoires, which had been sequenced separately. TCRdb reprocessing: public reads trimmed at Q25 with fastp, clones called with MiXCR, in-frame beta chains kept. Rows with one shared CDR3 protein collapse into an entry with the most common genes and DNA. These V and J calls are TCRdb output, not the study's own analysis. The sample table shows tens of thousands of distinct CDR3 sequences, and around a fifth are seen once. Jointly, the top ten make up less than 2% of the sample.

Results and caveats for the whole study, not just this receptor: Balanced CD4/CD8 phenotypes were observed for clones contracting from day 15 to 85, whereas a bias towards CD4+ was observed for a second wave of clones expanding from day 15 to 37. Some responding clones were detected in pre-infection memory, suggesting pre-existing cross-reactive memory T cells joined the SARS-CoV-2 response. SARS-CoV-2 specificity of the second-wave clones peaking on day 37 was not confirmed. Contracting CD4+ clones turned up mainly in the CM and EM memory subsets, whereas EMRA was where CD8+ clones were enriched. The study covered only a couple of mild cases, and larger cohorts including severe cases with pre-infection samples were considered necessary.

This clonotype was found many times. This clone's antigen is unknown. No much larger clone exists at a distance of one base, and base qualities are not known. The rearranged chain carries TRBV20-1 and TRBJ2-5; 11 central bases correspond to TRBD2. The sample was PBMCs or a T cell subset sorted from them (not recorded which). The TCR was taken from an adult who had mild COVID-19 (a few samples of this study predate the infection). The sample titles of this study are shuffled in the database, so cell type and time point are left out. In nucleotides, the sequence is TGCAGTGCGACTCGCACTAGCGGGAGCGAGACCCAGTACTTC. The encoded protein is CSATRTSGSETQYF.